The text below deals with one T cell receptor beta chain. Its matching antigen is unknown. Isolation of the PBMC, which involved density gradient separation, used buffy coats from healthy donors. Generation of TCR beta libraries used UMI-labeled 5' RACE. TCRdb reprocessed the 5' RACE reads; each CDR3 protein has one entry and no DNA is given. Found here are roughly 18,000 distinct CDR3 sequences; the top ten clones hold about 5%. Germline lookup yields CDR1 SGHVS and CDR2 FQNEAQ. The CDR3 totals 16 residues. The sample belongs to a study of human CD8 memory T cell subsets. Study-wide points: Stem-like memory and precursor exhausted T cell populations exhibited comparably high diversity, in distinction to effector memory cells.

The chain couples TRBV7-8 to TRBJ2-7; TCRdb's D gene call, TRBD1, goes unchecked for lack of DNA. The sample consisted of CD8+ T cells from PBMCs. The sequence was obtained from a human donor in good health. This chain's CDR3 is CASSAGLGQGFYEQYF. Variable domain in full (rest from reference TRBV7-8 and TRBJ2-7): GAGVSQSPRYKVAKRGQDVALRCDPISGHVSLFWYQQALGQGPEFLTYFQNEAQLDKSGLPSDRFFAERPEGSVSTLKIQRTQQEDSAVYLCASSAGLGQGFYEQYFGPGTRLTVT.